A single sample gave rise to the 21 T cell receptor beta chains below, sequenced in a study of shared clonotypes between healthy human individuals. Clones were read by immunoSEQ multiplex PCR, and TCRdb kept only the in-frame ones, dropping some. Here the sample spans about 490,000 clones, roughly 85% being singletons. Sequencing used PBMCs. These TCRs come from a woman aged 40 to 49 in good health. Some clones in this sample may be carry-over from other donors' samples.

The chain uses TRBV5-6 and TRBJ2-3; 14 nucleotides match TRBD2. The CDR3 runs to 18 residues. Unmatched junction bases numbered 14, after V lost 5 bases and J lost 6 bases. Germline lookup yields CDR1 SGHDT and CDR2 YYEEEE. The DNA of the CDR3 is TGTGCCAGCAGTTCAGGACTAGCGGGAGGACTTCCGGGGGATACGCAGTATTTT. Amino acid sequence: CASSSGLAGGLPGDTQYF.

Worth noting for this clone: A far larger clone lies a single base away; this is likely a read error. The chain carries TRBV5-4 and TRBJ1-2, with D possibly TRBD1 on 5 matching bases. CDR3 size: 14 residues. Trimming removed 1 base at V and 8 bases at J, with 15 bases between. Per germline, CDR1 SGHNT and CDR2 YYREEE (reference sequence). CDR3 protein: CASSLRVGGYGYTF. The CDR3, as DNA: TGTGCCAGCAGCTTGCGGGTTGGGGGATACGGCTACACCTTC. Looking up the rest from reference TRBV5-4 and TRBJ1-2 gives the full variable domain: ETGVTQSPTHLIKTRGQQVTLRCSSQSGHNTVSWYQQALGQGPQFIFQYYREEENGRGNFPPRFSGLQFPNYSSELNVNALELDDSALYLCASSLRVGGYGYTFGSGTRLTVV.

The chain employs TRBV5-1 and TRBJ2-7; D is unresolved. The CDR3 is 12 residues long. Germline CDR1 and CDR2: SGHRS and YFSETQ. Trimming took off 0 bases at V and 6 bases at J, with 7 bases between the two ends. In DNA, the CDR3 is TGCGCCAGCAGCTTGGCCCACGGCGAGCAGTACTTC. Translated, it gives CASSLAHGEQYF.

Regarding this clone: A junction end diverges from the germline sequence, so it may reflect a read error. CDR3 in amino acids: CASSFPGTFEQFF. The CDR3 nucleotides are TGCGCCAGCAGCTTCCCCGGGACATTTGAGCAGTTCTTC. The V gene is TRBV28, the J gene TRBJ2-1; D is perhaps TRBD1 (6 bases). The CDR3 runs 13 residues. Germline loops: CDR1 MDHEN, CDR2 SYDVKM.

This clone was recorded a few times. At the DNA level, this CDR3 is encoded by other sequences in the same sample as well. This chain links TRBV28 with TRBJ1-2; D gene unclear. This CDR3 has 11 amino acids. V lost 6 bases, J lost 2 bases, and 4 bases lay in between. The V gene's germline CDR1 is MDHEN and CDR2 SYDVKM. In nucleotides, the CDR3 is TGTGCCAGCAGGTCAAACTATGGCTACACCTTC. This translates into CASRSNYGYTF.

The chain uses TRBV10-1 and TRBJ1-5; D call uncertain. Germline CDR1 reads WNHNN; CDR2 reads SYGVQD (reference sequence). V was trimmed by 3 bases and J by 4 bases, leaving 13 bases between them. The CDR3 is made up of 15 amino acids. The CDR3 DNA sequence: TGCGCCAGCAGTGATAAAGGCAAGGGTAATCAGCCCCAGCATTTT. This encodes CASSDKGKGNQPQHF.

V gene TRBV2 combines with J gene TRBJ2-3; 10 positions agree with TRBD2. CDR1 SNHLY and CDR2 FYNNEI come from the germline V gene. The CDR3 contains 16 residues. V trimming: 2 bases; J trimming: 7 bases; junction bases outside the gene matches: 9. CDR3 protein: CASSENSSGSRNTQYF. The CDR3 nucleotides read TGTGCCAGCAGTGAAAATTCTAGCGGGAGTCGAAATACGCAGTATTTT.

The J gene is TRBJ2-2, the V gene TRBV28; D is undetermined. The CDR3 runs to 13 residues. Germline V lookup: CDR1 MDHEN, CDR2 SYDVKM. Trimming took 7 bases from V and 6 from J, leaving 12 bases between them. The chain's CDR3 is CASNLATPGELFF. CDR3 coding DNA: TGTGCCAGCAACTTGGCGACGCCCGGGGAGCTGTTTTTT.

The CDR3 region is CATSRDLGPNEQFF. CDR3 nucleotides: TGTGCCACCAGCAGAGATCTGGGCCCGAATGAGCAGTTCTTC. This chain uses TRBV15 with TRBJ2-1; D call uncertain. This CDR3 comprises 14 residues. CDR1 and CDR2 from the germline V gene are LNHNV and YYDKDF (reference sequence). V lost 0 bases to trimming and J lost 7 bases, with 10 bases between them.

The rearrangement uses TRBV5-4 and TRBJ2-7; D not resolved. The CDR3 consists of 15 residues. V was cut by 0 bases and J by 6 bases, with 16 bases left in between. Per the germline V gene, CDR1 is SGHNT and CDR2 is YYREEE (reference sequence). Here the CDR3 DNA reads TGTGCCAGCAGCTTGGACCCAGGTGACCCTTTCGAGCAGTACTTC. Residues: CASSLDPGDPFEQYF.

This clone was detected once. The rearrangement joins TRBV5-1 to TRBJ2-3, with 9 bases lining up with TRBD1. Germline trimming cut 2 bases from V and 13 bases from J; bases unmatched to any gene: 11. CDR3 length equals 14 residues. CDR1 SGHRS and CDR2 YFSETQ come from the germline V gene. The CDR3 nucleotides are TGCGCCAGCAGCTTCCTCCCCGGACAGGGGATGGAGTATTTT. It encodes CASSFLPGQGMEYF.

This CDR3 is CASSRRGAVTEAFF. The CDR3 nucleotides are TGTGCCAGTAGTAGGCGGGGGGCGGTGACTGAAGCTTTCTTT. The chain uses TRBV19 and TRBJ1-1, with TRBD1 as a possible D gene (6 bases). CDR1 LNHDA and CDR2 SQIVND come from the germline V gene (reference sequence). The length of the CDR3 is 14 residues. Deletions cut 4 bases from V and 5 bases from J, with 14 bases between.

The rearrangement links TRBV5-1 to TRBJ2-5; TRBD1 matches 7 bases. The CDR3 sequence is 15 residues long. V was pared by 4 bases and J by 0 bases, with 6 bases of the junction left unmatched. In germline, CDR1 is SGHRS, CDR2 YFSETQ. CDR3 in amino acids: CASSLTGTDQETQYF. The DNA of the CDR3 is TGCGCCAGCAGCCTAACCGGGACAGACCAAGAGACCCAGTACTTC.

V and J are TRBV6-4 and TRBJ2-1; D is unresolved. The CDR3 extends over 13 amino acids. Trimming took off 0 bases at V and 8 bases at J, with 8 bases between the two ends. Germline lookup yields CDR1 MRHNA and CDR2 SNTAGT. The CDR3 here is CASSDSQVDEQFF. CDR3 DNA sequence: TGTGCCAGCAGTGACTCCCAAGTCGATGAGCAGTTCTTC.

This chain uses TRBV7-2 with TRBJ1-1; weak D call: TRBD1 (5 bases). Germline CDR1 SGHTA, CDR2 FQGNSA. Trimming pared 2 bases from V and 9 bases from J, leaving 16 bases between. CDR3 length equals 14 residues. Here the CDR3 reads CASSLSRTIAKAFF. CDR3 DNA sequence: TGTGCCAGCAGCTTAAGCAGGACAATAGCTAAAGCTTTCTTT.

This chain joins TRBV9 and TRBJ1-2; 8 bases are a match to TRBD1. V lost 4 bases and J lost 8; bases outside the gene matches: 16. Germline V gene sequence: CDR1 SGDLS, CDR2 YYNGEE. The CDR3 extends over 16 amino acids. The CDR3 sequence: CASSWSSGTGSGGYTF. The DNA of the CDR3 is TGTGCCAGCAGCTGGTCTTCCGGGACAGGTTCCGGCGGCTACACCTTC. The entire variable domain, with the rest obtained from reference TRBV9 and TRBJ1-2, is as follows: DSGVTQTPKHLITATGQRVTLRCSPRSGDLSVYWYQQSLDQGLQFLIQYYNGEERAKGNILERFSAQQFPDLHSELNLSSLELGDSALYFCASSWSSGTGSGGYTFGSGTRLTVV.

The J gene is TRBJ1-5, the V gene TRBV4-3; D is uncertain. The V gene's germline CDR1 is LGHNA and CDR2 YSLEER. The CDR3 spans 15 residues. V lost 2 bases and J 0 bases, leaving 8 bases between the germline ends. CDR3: CASSQSDNSNQPQHF. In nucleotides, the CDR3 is TGCGCCAGCAGCCAATCAGATAATAGCAATCAGCCCCAGCATTTT.

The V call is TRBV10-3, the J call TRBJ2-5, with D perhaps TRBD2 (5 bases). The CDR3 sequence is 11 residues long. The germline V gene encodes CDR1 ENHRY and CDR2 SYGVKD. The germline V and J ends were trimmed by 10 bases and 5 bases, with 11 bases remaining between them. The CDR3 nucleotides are TGTGCCACTACCGGCGGGGAGACCCAGTACTTC. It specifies CATTGGETQYF.

The CDR3 here is CASSPNRQGTEAFF. The CDR3 DNA follows: TGTGCCAGCAGCCCCAACCGACAGGGTACTGAAGCTTTCTTT. The chain employs TRBV7-3 and TRBJ1-1; 7 nucleotides line up with TRBD1. J was trimmed by 5 bases and V by 5 bases; bases with no gene match: 8. The CDR3 totals 14 residues. Germline assignment: CDR1 SGHTA and CDR2 FQGTGA.

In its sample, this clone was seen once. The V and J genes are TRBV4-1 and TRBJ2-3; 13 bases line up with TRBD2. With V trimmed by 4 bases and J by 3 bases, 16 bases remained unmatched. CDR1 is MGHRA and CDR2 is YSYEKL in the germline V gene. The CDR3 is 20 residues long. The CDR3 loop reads CASSRVSLAGGPEGTDTQYF. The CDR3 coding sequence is TGCGCCAGCAGCCGAGTTTCACTAGCGGGAGGGCCCGAAGGGACAGATACGCAGTATTTT.

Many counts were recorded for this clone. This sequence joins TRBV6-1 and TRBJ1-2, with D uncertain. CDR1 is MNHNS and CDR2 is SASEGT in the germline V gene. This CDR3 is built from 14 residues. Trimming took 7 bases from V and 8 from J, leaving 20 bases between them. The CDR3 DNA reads TGTGCCAGCACCCATTTCCGCGGATCGCGAGGCTACACCTTC. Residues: CASTHFRGSRGYTF.